The 20 T cell receptor beta chains reported below all come from one sample, sequenced in a study of beta chain features in type 1 diabetes. No antigens are known for them. All of the isolated RNA was reverse transcribed, so expressed TCRB transcripts were sequenced. Repertoires were generated with immunoSEQ multiplex PCR, while TCRdb's copy carries only in-frame clones and drops some. The sample yields around 600,000 clones, around 11% seen once. General study results and limits: TCRB CDR3s were moderately but significantly shorter in Type 1 diabetes patients in all four CD4+ subsets.

The source material was naive CD4+ T cells from blood. All receptors derive from a man aged 25 to 45 with type 1 diabetes.

V usage is TRBV5-1 and J usage is TRBJ2-2; D is unclear. The CDR3 sequence is 13 residues long. Germline lookup yields CDR1 SGHRS and CDR2 YFSETQ. The V and J ends lost 5 bases and 0 bases respectively, with 5 bases between them. The DNA of the CDR3 is TGCGCCAGCAGTTACGCGAACACCGGGGAGCTGTTTTTT. As protein: CASSYANTGELFF.

This clone was observed a few times. The chain uses TRBV7-2 and TRBJ2-1; D remains ambiguous. Trimming took 2 bases from V and 5 from J, leaving 22 bases between them. This CDR3 contains 18 residues. Germline V gene sequence: CDR1 SGHTA, CDR2 FQGNSA. DNA of the CDR3: TGTGCCAGCAGCTTAATGGTGGGTGTATTAGCCCCCGACAATGAGCAGTTCTTC. Protein sequence: CASSLMVGVLAPDNEQFF.

This chain joins TRBV7-2 and TRBJ1-1; D is possibly TRBD1 (5 bases). CDR3 length equals 16 residues. V was trimmed by 0 bases and J by 1 base, leaving 12 bases between them. Germline CDR1 SGHTA, CDR2 FQGNSA. CDR3 sequence: CASSLAWGRGNTEAFF. In DNA form, the CDR3 reads TGTGCCAGCAGCTTAGCGTGGGGACGGGGGAACACTGAAGCTTTCTTT.

The V call is TRBV5-4, the J call TRBJ1-1; D not certain. Germline values: CDR1 SGHNT, CDR2 YYREEE (reference sequence). Trimming shortened V by 4 bases and J by 3 bases, and 13 bases separated the two germline ends. The CDR3 is 14 amino acids. The CDR3 reads CASSLSVGYTEAFF. The CDR3 coding sequence is TGTGCCAGCAGCCTTAGTGTGGGGTACACTGAAGCTTTCTTT.

V and J are TRBV7-9 and TRBJ2-7, with TRBD2 identical over 8 bases. The trim removed 5 bases at V and 1 base at J, leaving 1 base unmatched. Germline loops: CDR1 SEHNR, CDR2 FQNEAQ (reference sequence). CDR3 length equals 13 residues. DNA of the CDR3: TGTGCCAGCAGCGCGGGGGGTTCCTACGAGCAGTACTTC. This gives the protein CASSAGGSYEQYF. Drawing the rest from reference TRBV7-9 and TRBJ2-7, the complete variable domain is DTGVSQNPRHKITKRGQNVTFRCDPISEHNRLYWYRQTLGQGPEFLTYFQNEAQLEKSRLLSDRFSAERPKGSFSTLEIQRTEQGDSAMYLCASSAGGSYEQYFGPGTRLTVT.

This chain links TRBV27 with TRBJ1-1, with D possibly matching TRBD1 (5 bases). CDR1 is MNHEY, CDR2 SMNVEV, per germline (reference sequence). The CDR3 consists of 14 residues. The germline V and J ends were trimmed by 6 bases and 3 bases, with 14 bases remaining between them. The CDR3 sequence is CASREAGWDTEAFF. The DNA for the CDR3 is TGTGCCAGCAGGGAGGCAGGGTGGGACACTGAAGCTTTCTTT.

The chain combines TRBV28 with TRBJ2-1; the D call may be TRBD1 or TRBD2 (6 bases each). V gave up 6 bases and J gave up 8 bases, with 14 bases separating them. There are 13 residues in the CDR3. In germline, CDR1 is MDHEN, CDR2 SYDVKM. The CDR3: CASSPSGAYEQFF. Written as DNA, the CDR3 is TGTGCCAGCAGCCCATCGGGGGCATATGAGCAGTTCTTC.

The chain has TRBV29-1 and TRBJ2-3; the D call may be TRBD1 or TRBD2 (6 bases each). Germline CDR1 reads SQVTM; CDR2 reads ANQGSEA. V lost 7 bases, J lost 6 bases, and 17 bases lay in between. The CDR3 runs 13 residues. The CDR3 is CSAPRGPGDTQYF. CDR3 nucleotide sequence: TGCAGCGCACCCCGGGGGCCGGGGGATACGCAGTATTTT.

In this sample, this clone turned up a few times. This rearrangement joins TRBV7-9 to TRBJ2-1, with 12 bases identical to TRBD2. The CDR3 contains 15 residues. CDR1 and CDR2 from the germline V gene are SEHNR and FQNEAQ (reference sequence). V lost 5 bases, J lost 4 bases, and 3 bases stayed unmatched. CDR3 in amino acids: CASSTTSGGYNEQFF. CDR3 DNA: TGTGCCAGCAGCACAACTAGCGGGGGGTACAATGAGCAGTTCTTC.

This sequence joins TRBV7-9 and TRBJ1-1, with 7 nucleotides matching TRBD1. Trimming at V came to 10 bases and at J to 0 bases, leaving 8 bases not matched to a gene. Looked up from germline, CDR1 is SEHNR and CDR2 is FQNEAQ (reference sequence). This CDR3 comprises 14 residues. The CDR3 DNA reads as TGTGCCACCCACCGGACAGGATTGAACACTGAAGCTTTCTTT. The encoded protein is CATHRTGLNTEAFF.

The rearrangement uses TRBV9 and TRBJ1-6; weak D call: TRBD1 (5 bases). The CDR3 spans 14 residues. From germline, CDR1 is SGDLS and CDR2 YYNGEE. With 3 bases removed from V and 9 bases from J, the gap between germline ends came to 13 bases. The CDR3 reads CASSAQGEGSPLHF. The CDR3 DNA reads TGTGCCAGCAGCGCGCAGGGCGAGGGTTCACCCCTCCACTTT.

This clone was counted between two and nine times. This chain uses TRBV27 with TRBJ1-2; perhaps TRBD1 as D (6 bases). The CDR3 runs 16 residues. Germline V gives CDR1 MNHEY, CDR2 SMNVEV (reference sequence). Trimming removed 2 bases from V and 6 bases from J, with 19 bases in between. The CDR3 here is CASSLMFPGARNGYTF. The CDR3 DNA reads TGTGCCAGCAGTTTAATGTTCCCGGGGGCGCGGAATGGCTACACCTTC.

The V and J genes are TRBV2 and TRBJ1-1; maybe TRBD1 (6 bases). Trimming shortened V by 5 bases and J by 0 bases, and 10 bases separated the two germline ends. The CDR3 runs to 14 residues. The germline CDR1 and CDR2 sequences are SNHLY and FYNNEI. The CDR3 DNA reads TGTGCCAGCAGTAACAGGGCCATGAACACTGAAGCTTTCTTT. Its translation: CASSNRAMNTEAFF.

This chain connects TRBV5-6 to TRBJ1-1; D possibly corresponds to TRBD1 (5 bases). Germline loops: CDR1 SGHDT, CDR2 YYEEEE. The length of the CDR3 is 15 residues. With 4 bases removed from V and 1 base from J, the gap between germline ends came to 14 bases. The CDR3 region has the DNA TGTGCCAGCAGCATACTGGGACTGACGAACACTGAAGCTTTCTTT. Encoded protein: CASSILGLTNTEAFF.

This clone appeared a few times. The chain carries TRBV6-4 and TRBJ2-5; D is unclear. V lost 2 bases, J lost 1 base, and 8 bases lay in between. The CDR3 runs to 14 residues. Germline CDR1 is MRHNA and CDR2 is SNTAGT. For the CDR3, the DNA is TGTGCCAGCAGTGACCGGCGCTTCCAAGAGACCCAGTACTTC. Amino acids: CASSDRRFQETQYF.

The chain couples TRBV29-1 to TRBJ2-5, with a weak D call TRBD2 (7 bases). V was clipped by 2 bases and J by 5 bases, with 12 bases between them. This CDR3 is 13 amino acids long. The germline V gene has CDR1 SQVTM and CDR2 ANQGSEA. This chain's CDR3 is CSVEKGGQETQYF. The DNA for the CDR3 is TGCAGCGTTGAAAAGGGGGGGCAGGAGACCCAGTACTTC.

This chain links TRBV29-1 with TRBJ1-4, with TRBD1 matching over 8 bases. Germline lookup yields CDR1 SQVTM and CDR2 ANQGSEA. CDR3 length: 12 amino acids. Losses at the gene ends were 6 bases for V and 8 bases for J; bases not matched to a gene: 5. In nucleotides, the CDR3 is TGCAGCGTGCGGCGACAGGGGGAAAAACTGTTTTTT. Translated: CSVRRQGEKLFF.

The genes are TRBV7-2 and TRBJ1-1, with a possible D match to TRBD1 (6 bases). The CDR3 is 15 amino acids. Germline CDR1 is SGHTA and CDR2 is FQGNSA. Trimming removed 0 bases from V and 5 bases from J, with 13 bases in between. The CDR3 nucleotides are TGTGCCAGCAGCTTAGCGCTCGGAGGGGGAACTGAAGCTTTCTTT. Protein product: CASSLALGGGTEAFF.

The table lists this clone with a few counts. V is TRBV9 and J is TRBJ2-3; TRBD1 agrees at 9 bases. The J segment lost 6 bases and the V segment lost 4 bases, leaving 9 bases of the junction unmatched. CDR1 and CDR2 from the germline V gene are SGDLS and YYNGEE. This CDR3 is built from 15 residues. The CDR3 sequence is CASSFIQGASDTQYF. DNA of the CDR3: TGTGCCAGCAGCTTCATACAGGGGGCGTCTGATACGCAGTATTTT.

This chain connects TRBV7-8 to TRBJ1-2; unclear D gene. The CDR3 extends over 16 amino acids. V was cut by 0 bases and J by 3 bases, with 14 bases left in between. Germline lookup yields CDR1 SGHVS and CDR2 FQNEAQ. CDR3 DNA: TGTGCCAGCAGCTTAGCGTCCTCGCCAGTTCACTATGGCTACACCTTC. Protein sequence: CASSLASSPVHYGYTF.